The 5 T cell receptor beta chains presented below share a single source sample, sequenced in a study of OX40 agonist ivuxolimab in advanced cancers. Repertoires were generated with immunoSEQ multiplex PCR, while TCRdb's copy carries only in-frame clones and drops some. This sample has 70,000 to 85,000 clones, with approximately 93% found just once. The sequences come from CD4+ or CD8+ T cells sorted from blood, collected in a trial of the OX40 agonist ivuxolimab. Receptor source: an adult with an advanced solid tumor such as melanoma, head and neck, liver or kidney cancer.

This clone has only a few counts. This sequence joins TRBV18 and TRBJ1-1; D may be TRBD1 (5 bases). Germline values: CDR1 KGHSH, CDR2 LQKENI. The CDR3 is 13 amino acids. Trimming removed 4 bases from V and 6 bases from J, with 12 bases in between. CDR3 sequence: CASSLQGSAEAFF. As DNA, the CDR3 is TGTGCCAGCTCACTTCAGGGTTCAGCTGAAGCTTTCTTT.

In DNA, the CDR3 is TGTGCCAGCGGTCGCCTAGCGGGAGGGTACAATGAGCAGTTCTTC. It codes for CASGRLAGGYNEQFF. The chain has TRBV7-9 and TRBJ2-1; 12 nucleotides line up with TRBD2. The CDR3 length is 15 residues. V was pared by 8 bases and J by 4 bases, with 6 bases of the junction left unmatched. The germline V gene has CDR1 SEHNR and CDR2 FQNEAQ (reference sequence).

This CDR3 is CASSLGVGTSGLLQYF. The CDR3 DNA is TGTGCCAGCAGCTTGGGGGTCGGGACTAGCGGATTATTGCAGTACTTC. The chain recombines TRBV7-4 with TRBJ2-7; TRBD2 aligns across 11 bases. This CDR3 comprises 16 residues. J was trimmed by 9 bases and V by 3 bases; bases with no gene match: 13. Germline V gene sequence: CDR1 SGHVT, CDR2 SQSDAQ.

This chain links TRBV9 with TRBJ2-7; 7 positions agree with TRBD2. The CDR3 runs to 13 residues. The germline gives CDR1 SGDLS, CDR2 YYNGEE. The V and J ends lost 4 bases and 3 bases, in that order; junction bases with no gene match: 4. The CDR3 nucleotides are TGTGCCAGCAGCATTCGGGACTACTACGAGCAGTACTTC. Its translation is CASSIRDYYEQYF. The complete variable domain, with remaining parts taken from reference TRBV9 and TRBJ2-7, reads DSGVTQTPKHLITATGQRVTLRCSPRSGDLSVYWYQQSLDQGLQFLIQYYNGEERAKGNILERFSAQQFPDLHSELNLSSLELGDSALYFCASSIRDYYEQYFGPGTRLTVT.

The V and J genes are TRBV7-3 and TRBJ2-3; D not certain. CDR1 and CDR2 (germline): SGHTA, FQGTGA. The length of the CDR3 is 12 residues. Trimming removed 2 bases from V and 3 bases from J, with 3 bases in between. CDR3: CASSLGTDTQYF. CDR3 coding DNA: TGTGCCAGCAGCTTAGGAACAGATACGCAGTATTTT.